This TCR beta chain originates from a study of blood T cells in healthy people across ages. Study-level information: About one barcoded beta molecule per two T cells came from capture by template switching.

Germline V gene sequence: CDR1 MDHEN, CDR2 SYDVKM. The CDR3 extends over 14 amino acids. As for this clonotype: This may arise from a read error, as a much more abundant clone is one base away.

The individuals who served as donors were healthy Caucasians living in Russia, aged roughly 6 to 95. For every donor, a draw yielded around 9.4 milliliters of peripheral blood. A J-beta primer mix and a sample-barcoded 5' primer were used in a second PCR of about 6 to 12 cycles. Every single cDNA molecule received a tag from a template-switch adaptor with 12 random nucleotides. MiXCR, applied by TCRdb to the 5' RACE reads, yields one record per CDR3 protein. The sample lists 650,000 to 700,000 distinct CDR3 sequences, 32% occurring once. V gene TRBV28 combines with J gene TRBJ2-7; unclear D gene. Source material: blood. The clonotype was recovered from a woman aged 80 or older in good health. CDR3 coding DNA: TGTGTCAGCAGTCAGGATGCCCTCCGCTACGAGCAGTACTTC. Encoded protein: CVSSQDALRYEQYF.